This entry describes one T cell receptor (beta chain). This entry comes from a study of shared clonotypes between healthy human individuals. As for the study in general: Donors were a couple of women and a few men aged 18 to 49.

Naive CD8 populations comprised CD45RO-negative cells positively selected for CCR7, excluding terminally differentiated effector memory CD45RA+ cells. It was across several immunoSEQ plates that each subset's genomic DNA was evenly split. Profiling relied on immunoSEQ multiplex PCR, and the TCRdb table lists in-frame clones only, not all of them. The table records approximately 1.9 million clones, about 94% of them present only once. Germline CDR1 is SEHNR and CDR2 is FQNEAQ (reference sequence). The CDR3 totals 15 residues. V was trimmed by 5 bases and J by 0 bases, leaving 11 bases between them. This receptor was identified in a man aged 18 to 29 in good health. Some clones in this sample may be carry-over from other donors' samples. The chain joins TRBV7-9 to TRBJ1-3; D is ambiguous. The sample consisted of naive CD8+ T cells from PBMCs. The CDR3 sequence is CASSLDGHSGNTIYF. CDR3 coding DNA: TGTGCCAGCAGCCTCGACGGCCACTCTGGAAACACCATATATTTT. Drawing the rest from reference TRBV7-9 and TRBJ1-3, the complete variable domain is DTGVSQNPRHKITKRGQNVTFRCDPISEHNRLYWYRQTLGQGPEFLTYFQNEAQLEKSRLLSDRFSAERPKGSFSTLEIQRTEQGDSAMYLCASSLDGHSGNTIYFGEGSWLTVV.